This is a list of T cell receptor beta chains from one sample in a study of blood T cell repertoires in COVID-19. Produced via immunoSEQ multiplex PCR; TCRdb's table is partial and in-frame only. The data show some 170,000 clones, with about 86% seen just once and approximately 13% held by the top ten. Sequenced sample: peripheral blood. These receptors all come from a woman in her seventies with COVID-19, enrolled during active disease. CDR3s include the opening cysteine and the closing phenylalanine or tryptophan. D genes are given only for firm matches. Size is omitted from some rows. Given values are once, few, many or a class for expanded clones.

TRBJ1-2,TRBD1,NA,TRBV6-5,TGTGCCAGCAGTACCCGGACAGGAACGAATGGCTACACCTTC,CASSTRTGTNGYTF
TRBJ1-2,NA,NA,TRBV19,TGTGCCAGTAGTACAAATAGAGGCTACACCTTC,CASSTNRGYTF
TRBJ2-7,TRBD2,NA,TRBV25-1,TGTGCCAGCAGTGAATTCCCCTGGACTAGCGGGAGGACTCGGGAGCAGTACTTC,CASSEFPWTSGRTREQYF
TRBJ2-7,NA,NA,TRBV10-3,TGTGCCATCAGTACAACAGGTTACGAGCAGTACTTC,CAISTTGYEQYF
TRBJ1-1,NA,NA,TRBV3-1/TRBV3-2,TGTGCCAGCAGCCATACCGGGGGGGGCACTGAAGCTTTCTTT,CASSHTGGGTEAFF
TRBJ1-1,NA,many,TRBV30,TGTGCCTGGAGTTCAGCCCGAGGGACTGAAGCTTTCTTT,CAWSSARGTEAFF
TRBJ2-1,NA,NA,TRBV5-1,TGCGCCAGCAGCCTCGGGGCGCGGGACTCCTACAATGAGCAGTTCTTC,CASSLGARDSYNEQFF
TRBJ1-6,NA,NA,TRBV5-1,TGCGCCAGCAGCTTGGCAAACAGGGATAATTCACCCCTCCACTTT,CASSLANRDNSPLHF
TRBJ1-6,TRBD1,NA,TRBV28,TGTGCCAGCAGACCGGGACAGATTACTTCACCCCTCCACTTT,CASRPGQITSPLHF
TRBJ1-1,TRBD1,NA,TRBV12-3/TRBV12-4,TGTGCCAGCAGTCGGACAGGGGTAAGTGAAGCTTTCTTT,CASSRTGVSEAFF